This TCR beta chain comes out of a study of T cell responses to AZD1222 COVID-19 vaccine. Pooling covered second doses at about 4 or about 12 weeks. As to this clone: What it binds is unknown. A junction end diverges from the germline sequence, so it may reflect a read error.

Sequencing was performed with immunoSEQ multiplex PCR; in TCRdb, only in-frame clones are kept and a portion is missing. The sample lists 190,000 or so clones, 80% to 95% occurring once. Study-wide findings and caveats: The donor cohort was predominantly white British with a female majority, and clonal diversity may have been underestimated. When two AZD1222 doses had been given, Spike-specific TCR breadth and depth rose. At study baseline, merely a handful of AZD1222 recipients were seropositive.

This sequence was found in an adult who received the AZD1222 COVID-19 vaccine. This sample comprised peripheral blood, obtained 28 days after the second AZD1222 dose.

CDR3 DNA sequence: TGCAGCGCCAAGGAATACACATATACGCAGTATTTT. Encoded protein: CSAKEYTYTQYF. The chain carries TRBV29-1 and TRBJ2-3; D ambiguous. CDR3 length equals 12 residues. Germline V gene data show CDR1 as SQVTM and CDR2 as ANQGSEA.